What follows are 14 T cell receptor beta chains derived from one specimen sequenced in a study of cytomegalovirus exposure and HLA in healthy donors. A multiplex PCR was run with 60 Vbeta primers and 13 Jbeta primers. Only in-frame clones appear in the TCRdb table, and some are missing; sequencing was by immunoSEQ multiplex PCR. The sample yields approximately 74,000 clones, roughly 75% seen once. The source material was PBMCs. The origin of the receptors is a man between 60 and 70 years old in good health and CMV-seropositive.

V is TRBV7-6 and J is TRBJ2-7; D is possibly TRBD2 (6 bases). V dropped 0 bases and J dropped 6 bases, with 18 bases sitting between them. The CDR3 covers 16 residues. Germline CDR1 and CDR2: SGHVS and FNYEAQ. The CDR3 is CASSLAPPTMGGEQYF. The CDR3 bases are TGTGCCAGCAGCTTAGCCCCCCCAACGATGGGGGGCGAGCAGTACTTC.

The chain joins TRBV19 to TRBJ1-3, with D uncertain. Trimming left V 7 bases short and J 4 bases short, with 11 bases between. CDR3 size: 13 residues. CDR1 and CDR2 from the germline V gene are LNHDA and SQIVND (reference sequence). This CDR3 is CASNQRLGNTIYF. For the CDR3, the DNA is TGTGCCAGTAACCAGCGTCTGGGAAACACCATATATTTT.

As to this clone: Distinct nucleotide sequences in the sample also encode this CDR3. This chain links TRBV6-6 with TRBJ1-1, with a weak D call TRBD1 (5 bases). Germline CDR1 MNHNY, CDR2 SVGAGI (reference sequence). V lost 0 bases and J lost 4, with 9 bases in between. This CDR3 is built from 14 residues. CDR3 amino acids: CASSYSGQGTEAFF. The DNA for the CDR3 is TGTGCCAGCAGTTACTCTGGGCAGGGCACTGAAGCTTTCTTT.

The chain recombines TRBV4-2 with TRBJ2-1; TRBD1 agrees at 7 bases. With 1 base clipped from V and 0 bases from J, the junction kept 18 bases outside the gene matches. CDR3 length: 21 amino acids. Germline CDR1 reads LGHNA; CDR2 reads YNFKEQ. The CDR3 reads CASSQGGGFITSGGSYNEQFF. CDR3 DNA sequence: TGTGCCAGCAGCCAAGGGGGCGGCTTCATCACCTCAGGGGGCTCCTACAATGAGCAGTTCTTC.

This clone showed up just a few times. The chain carries TRBV5-6 and TRBJ2-2; TRBD2 matches 12 bases. The V and J ends lost 1 base and 5 bases, in that order; junction bases with no gene match: 9. Germline CDR1 and CDR2: SGHDT and YYEEEE. The CDR3 has 18 residues. The CDR3 here is CASSLKRLAGGPTGELFF. The CDR3, as DNA: TGTGCCAGCAGCTTGAAAAGGCTAGCGGGAGGGCCGACCGGGGAGCTGTTTTTT. Full variable domain (remainder filled in from reference TRBV5-6 and TRBJ2-2): DAGVTQSPTHLIKTRGQQVTLRCSPKSGHDTVSWYQQALGQGPQFIFQYYEEEERQRGNFPDRFSGHQFPNYSSELNVNALLLGDSALYLCASSLKRLAGGPTGELFFGEGSRLTVL.

The V and J genes are TRBV29-1 and TRBJ1-3; TRBD1 matches at 8 bases. Germline CDR1 is SQVTM and CDR2 is ANQGSEA. This CDR3 comprises 16 residues. With 5 bases clipped from V and 0 bases from J, the junction kept 9 bases outside the gene matches. CDR3 DNA: TGCAGCGTTATTTCACAGGGGGATATCTCTGGAAACACCATATATTTT. Encoded protein: CSVISQGDISGNTIYF.

This chain connects TRBV5-1 to TRBJ2-5; no firm D call. In germline, CDR1 is SGHRS, CDR2 YFSETQ. Trimming pared 1 base from V and 2 bases from J, leaving 6 bases between. This CDR3 spans 13 amino acids. CDR3: CASSLIVQETQYF. CDR3 sequence (DNA): TGCGCCAGCAGCTTGATAGTTCAAGAGACCCAGTACTTC.

This chain joins TRBV6-5 and TRBJ2-7; 8 positions match TRBD1. The germline gives CDR1 MNHEY, CDR2 SVGAGI. J gave up 4 bases and V 2 bases, and 10 bases lay outside the gene matches. This CDR3 contains 16 residues. CDR3 protein: CASSYGRTGSWYEQYF. In DNA, the CDR3 is TGTGCCAGCAGTTACGGCCGGACAGGGAGCTGGTACGAGCAGTACTTC.

The chain combines TRBV5-4 with TRBJ2-2; 9 bases are shared with TRBD1. The trim removed 4 bases at V and 1 base at J, leaving 8 bases unmatched. This CDR3 spans 17 amino acids. CDR1 and CDR2 (germline): SGHNT, YYREEE (reference sequence). CDR3 sequence: CASSLLPGQGNTGELFF. The CDR3 nucleotides are TGTGCCAGCAGCCTGCTACCGGGACAGGGGAACACCGGGGAGCTGTTTTTT.

V and J are TRBV18 and TRBJ1-1; D may be TRBD1 (6 bases). V lost 0 bases and J 1 base, leaving 9 bases between the germline ends. Per germline, CDR1 KGHSH and CDR2 LQKENI. The CDR3 is 15 residues long. The CDR3 reads CASSPPAGANTEAFF. CDR3 DNA: TGTGCCAGCTCACCACCGGCGGGGGCGAACACTGAAGCTTTCTTT.

The rearrangement links TRBV6-6 to TRBJ2-7, with D maybe TRBD1 (5 bases). Germline loops: CDR1 MNHNY, CDR2 SVGAGI (reference sequence). This CDR3 comprises 15 residues. Trimming removed 6 bases from V and 3 bases from J, with 18 bases in between. This CDR3 is CASSDPQGSVYEQYF. CDR3 bases: TGTGCCAGCAGCGACCCCCAGGGAAGCGTCTACGAGCAGTACTTC.

This chain connects TRBV13 to TRBJ1-6; D is unclear. CDR1 PRHDT and CDR2 FYEKMQ come from the germline V gene (reference sequence). This CDR3 has 12 amino acids. V dropped 5 bases and J dropped 5 bases, with 4 bases sitting between them. The CDR3 spells CASSLNNSPLHF. The CDR3 nucleotides read TGTGCCAGCAGCCTTAATAATTCACCCCTCCACTTT.

This rearrangement joins TRBV20-1 to TRBJ1-1; D is unclear. V shed 6 bases and J shed 3 bases, with 8 bases lying between them. This CDR3 is built from 11 residues. Germline V gene sequence: CDR1 DFQATT, CDR2 SNEGSKA (reference sequence). The CDR3 here is CSARRDTEAFF. The DNA of the CDR3 is TGCAGTGCCCGACGGGACACTGAAGCTTTCTTT.

This clone was counted once. The chain combines TRBV7-9 with TRBJ2-7; possible D gene TRBD1, 5 bases. The CDR3 covers 14 residues. Germline assignment: CDR1 SEHNR and CDR2 FQNEAQ (reference sequence). The germline V and J ends were trimmed by 4 bases and 3 bases, with 13 bases remaining between them. CDR3 sequence (DNA): TGTGCCAGCAGCTCGACCGGACACCTCTACGAGCAGTACTTC. Residues: CASSSTGHLYEQYF.